This T cell receptor beta chain derives from a study of shared clonotypes between healthy human individuals. V lost 4 bases and J lost 5; bases outside the gene matches: 7. The CDR3 has 15 residues. Germline V gene lookup returns CDR1 SGHDT and CDR2 YYEEEE. TCRdb's table, derived via immunoSEQ multiplex PCR, lists solely in-frame clones and lacks some. This table has some 2,000,000 clones, roughly 94% appearing once. Naive CD8 cells, CD45RO-negative and positively selected for CCR7, excluded terminally differentiated effector memory CD45RA+ cells. V and J are TRBV5-6 and TRBJ1-4, with TRBD1 matching over 8 bases. Sequenced: naive CD8+ T cells sorted from blood. This TCR derives from a man aged 18 to 35 in good health. This CDR3 reads CASSHSTGVNEKLFF. For the CDR3, the DNA is TGTGCCAGCAGCCATTCGACAGGGGTAAATGAAAAACTGTTTTTT. Combining the CDR3 with reference TRBV5-6 and TRBJ1-4 gives the whole variable domain DAGVTQSPTHLIKTRGQQVTLRCSPKSGHDTVSWYQQALGQGPQFIFQYYEEEERQRGNFPDRFSGHQFPNYSSELNVNALLLGDSALYLCASSHSTGVNEKLFFGSGTQLSVL.